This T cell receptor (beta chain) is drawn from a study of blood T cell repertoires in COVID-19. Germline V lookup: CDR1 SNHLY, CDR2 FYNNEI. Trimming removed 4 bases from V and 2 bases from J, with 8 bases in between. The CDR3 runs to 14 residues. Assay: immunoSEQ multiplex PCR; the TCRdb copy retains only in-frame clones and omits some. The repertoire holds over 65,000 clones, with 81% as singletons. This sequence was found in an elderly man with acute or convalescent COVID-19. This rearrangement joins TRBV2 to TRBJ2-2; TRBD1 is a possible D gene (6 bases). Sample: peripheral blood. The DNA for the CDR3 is TGTGCCAGCAGTGGGACAGCTAACACCGGGGAGCTGTTTTTT. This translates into CASSGTANTGELFF.